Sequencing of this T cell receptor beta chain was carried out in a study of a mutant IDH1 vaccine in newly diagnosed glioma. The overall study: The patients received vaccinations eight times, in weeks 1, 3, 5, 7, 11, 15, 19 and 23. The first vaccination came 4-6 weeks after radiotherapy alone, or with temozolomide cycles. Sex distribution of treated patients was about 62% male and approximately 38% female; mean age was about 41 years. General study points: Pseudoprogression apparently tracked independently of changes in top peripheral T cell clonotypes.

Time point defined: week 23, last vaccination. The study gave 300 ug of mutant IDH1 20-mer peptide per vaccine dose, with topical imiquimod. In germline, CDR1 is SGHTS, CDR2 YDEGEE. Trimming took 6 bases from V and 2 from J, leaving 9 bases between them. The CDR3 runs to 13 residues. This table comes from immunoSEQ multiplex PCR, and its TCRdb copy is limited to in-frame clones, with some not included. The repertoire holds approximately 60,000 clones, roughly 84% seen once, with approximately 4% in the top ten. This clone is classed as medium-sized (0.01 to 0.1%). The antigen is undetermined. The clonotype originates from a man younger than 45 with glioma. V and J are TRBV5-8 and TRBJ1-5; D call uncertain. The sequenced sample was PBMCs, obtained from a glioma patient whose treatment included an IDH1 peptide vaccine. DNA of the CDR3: TGTGCCAGCAACGGCCAGGGCAATCAGCCCCAGCATTTT. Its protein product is CASNGQGNQPQHF.